This TCR beta chain came from a study of sequential checkpoint blockade in melanoma (dated by TCRdb to the late 2010s). Concerning the study at large: In a 1:1 randomization, patients received either first-line nivolumab then ipilimumab (arm A) or ipilimumab then nivolumab (arm B). Both trial sequences were followed by maintenance nivolumab. Study-wide conclusions, independent of this receptor: The model for predicting response that combines TCR metrics with mutation burden needs to be validated in larger, independent patient cohorts.

Worth noting for this clone: It has no known antigen specificity. No quality values exist for individual bases; no much larger clone is one base distant.

The sample's treatment or condition, from its label and the paper: randomized to nivolumab then ipilimumab (arm A) or the reverse (arm B). None of the patients in the trial had previously been given DNA-damaging chemotherapy. On a FACS Aria II flow cytometer, live CD3+CD8+ cells that were negative for CD19 and CD56 were sorted from thawed PBMCs. Samples were obtained from patients with melanoma enrolled in CheckMate 064, a randomized, open-label phase II trial of sequential checkpoint blockade. Peripheral blood mononuclear cells were obtained through leukapheresis, purified using Ficoll-Paque, and frozen in human serum containing approximately 9.3% DMSO. Right after sorting, the blood CD3+CD8+ cells were verified to be >95% pure, and DNA extraction followed. TCRbeta CDR3 regions were immunosequenced from genomic DNA with the immunoSEQ Assay. Before high-throughput sequencing, the genomic DNA was amplified using bias-controlled multiplex PCR. From the authors' description of their analysis: To quantify the absolute abundance of each unique TCRbeta CDR3 region, the sequences were collapsed and filtered. Clonality, defined as 1 minus Pielou's evenness, was calculated using only productive rearrangements. A previously published method was used to identify clones with significantly greater frequencies in on-treatment samples than in baseline samples. TCRdb provides this immuneACCESS table in a form limited to in-frame rearrangements. Some clones are lacking; in checked studies, under half of them reflect an unresolved V gene, and why the rest are absent is not known. That table is the source of V, J and clone size, and D and trimming were worked out from the DNA. Across this sample there are around 26,000 clones, with 75% to 80% seen only once. The top ten clones comprise 22% of the sample.

Inclusive of the bounding cysteine and phenylalanine, the CDR3 is 14 residues long. CDR3 DNA is the only sequence kept; it has 42 bases, read in frame from the first base. CDR1 is given as SGHDT and CDR2 as YYEEEE, both from the germline V gene. V lost 0 bases and J lost 1 base; the stretch between them is 6 bases long. This clonotype was sampled from a human donor with melanoma. The chain employs TRBV5-6 and TRBJ2-3, and possibly TRBD2, on 5 matching bases. This material consisted of CD8+ T cells sorted from blood (inferred from file names), taken from a patient given nivolumab and ipilimumab in sequence. The bases are TGTGCCAGCAGCTTGGAAGCGGGCACAGATACGCAGTATTTT. Translated, this is CASSLEAGTDTQYF. The reference TRBV5-6 and TRBJ2-3 proteins fill in what lies around the CDR3, so the full variable domain reads DAGVTQSPTHLIKTRGQQVTLRCSPKSGHDTVSWYQQALGQGPQFIFQYYEEEERQRGNFPDRFSGHQFPNYSSELNVNALLLGDSALYLCASSLEAGTDTQYFGPGTRLTVL.